This T cell receptor (beta chain) was observed in a study of CD8 T cells in Susac syndrome (dated by TCRdb to the late 2010s). In the study overall: Of the Susac syndrome patients who were sequenced, roughly eight were in clinical remission while 5 or 6 had clinically active disease. Susac syndrome patients were therapy-naive, on corticosteroids (some also receiving IVIg), or on IVIg alone at blood withdrawal. The study used repertoire sequencing to test whether antigen drove CD8+ T cell activation and differentiation in Susac syndrome. What the research found in general, with its limitations: In patients with Susac syndrome, the CD4+ T cell repertoire showed no detectable clonal expansion. The study acknowledged that relatively few individuals were included in the TCR sequencing and HLA analysis.

Concerning this clonotype: Its recognized antigen is unknown. No base quality information exists; no much larger clone differs at one position.

RNA was extracted using the RNeasy kit, and about 0.5 to 1 ug of the RNA was reverse transcribed with random hexamers. TCR beta CDR3 regions were amplified with the immunoSEQ multiplex PCR assay covering 54 Vbeta and 13 Jbeta segments. PCR amplification bias was corrected using a synthetic template baseline for primer optimization and computational correction. Concerning the study's data processing: Reads were annotated to V, D and J genes according to IMGT and were analyzed with immunoSEQ Analyzer, with only productive sequences retained. Clonality was calculated as one minus the Shannon entropy normalized by log2 of the number of productive unique sequences. Public and private clones were assessed among the 100 most prevalent clones of each patient and control. A clone was defined as Susac-specific if it was absent from the healthy and MS cohorts, from some 1,100 published viral clones and from other ImmuneACCESS disease sequences. TCRdb redid the processing of the public reads, applying fastp at Q25 and MiXCR, and retained in-frame beta chains. Rows are combined by CDR3 protein, so each entry shows the most common genes and DNA. V and J calls and clone size were set by TCRdb, not the authors. Counted in this sample were about 160,000 distinct CDR3 sequences; more than 95% of them appeared once. Around 0.12% of the sample comes from the top ten.

CDR1 and CDR2 are read off the germline V gene (reference sequence) as DFQATT and SNEGSKA. The CDR3 starts with the cysteine, ends with the phenylalanine, and has 19 residues. The CDR3 DNA has 57 bases and is translated from base 1. For this chain, trimming is 6 bases at the V end and 2 bases at the J end, and the number of junction bases without a gene match is 20. High-throughput TCR beta sequencing profiled peripheral blood CD8+ and CD4+ T cells from healthy donors, Susac syndrome patients and multiple sclerosis patients. Susac syndrome patients met recently defined diagnostic criteria for definite or probable disease. Bulk CD8+ and CD4+ T cells were purified by magnetic negative isolation, whereas CD8+ TEMRA cells were enriched by FACS. Blood was collected in EDTA tubes and processed within 24 hours, with PBMCs isolated through density gradient centrifugation. PBMCs intended for TCR sequencing were cryopreserved in liquid nitrogen and thawed later in a water bath at 37 degrees C. The sorted or isolated CD4+, CD8+ and CD8+ TEMRA cells reached a purity of at least 90%.

The V and J genes are TRBV20-1 and TRBJ1-5; TRBD1 matches 9 bases in the middle. The TCR originated in a human donor with Susac syndrome. Input material: CD4+ T cells from PBMCs. The DNA sequence is given as TGCAGTGCCGTAGGACAGGGGCCAAAAATCCCAATGGGCAATCAGCCCCAGCATTTT. Its protein reads: CSAVGQGPKIPMGNQPQHF.